This TCR beta chain was profiled in a study of OX40 agonist ivuxolimab in advanced cancers. For the study at large: The patients got ivuxolimab, which is an agonistic anti-OX40 (CD134) antibody.

V was pared by 5 bases and J by 1 base, with 6 bases of the junction left unmatched. Germline CDR1 reads SEHNR; CDR2 reads FQNEAQ (reference sequence). This CDR3 contains 15 residues. Study-level findings and limits: Among the lowest levels of clonal expansion were found in partial responders at 0.1-3.0 mg/kg. Several nonresponders also turned out to have low normalized T-cell clonal expansion.

Produced via immunoSEQ multiplex PCR; TCRdb's table is partial and in-frame only. The sample records roughly 80,000 clones, approximately 86% being singletons. Autoimmune disease history or systemic immunosuppression excluded patients. As to this clone: The target antigen is unknown.

This receptor was taken from an adult with an advanced solid tumor such as melanoma, head and neck, liver or kidney cancer. The chain carries TRBV7-9 and TRBJ2-7, with TRBD1 matching 9 bases. Sequenced material: CD4+ or CD8+ T cells sorted from blood, taken in a trial of the OX40 agonist ivuxolimab. The CDR3 coding sequence is TGTGCCAGCAGCGACGCCGGGACAGGGTCCTACGAGCAGTACTTC. Residues: CASSDAGTGSYEQYF.